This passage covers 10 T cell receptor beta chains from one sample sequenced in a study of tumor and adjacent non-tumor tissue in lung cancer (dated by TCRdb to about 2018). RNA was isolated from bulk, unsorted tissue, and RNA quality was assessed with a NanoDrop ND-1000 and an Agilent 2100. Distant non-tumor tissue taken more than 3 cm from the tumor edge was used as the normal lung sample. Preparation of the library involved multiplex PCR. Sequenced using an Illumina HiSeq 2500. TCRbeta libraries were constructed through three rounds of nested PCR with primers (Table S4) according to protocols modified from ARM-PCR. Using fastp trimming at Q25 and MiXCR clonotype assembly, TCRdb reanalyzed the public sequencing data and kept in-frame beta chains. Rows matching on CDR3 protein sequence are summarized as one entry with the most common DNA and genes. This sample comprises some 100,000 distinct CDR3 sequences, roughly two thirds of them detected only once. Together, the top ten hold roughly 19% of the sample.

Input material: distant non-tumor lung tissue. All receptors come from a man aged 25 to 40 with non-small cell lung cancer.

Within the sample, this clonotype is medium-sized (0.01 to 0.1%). The CDR3 coding sequence is TGCGCCAGCAGCCAAGATCAAGGTAGCAATCAGCCCCAGCATTTT. The encoded protein is CASSQDQGSNQPQHF. This chain uses TRBV4-1 with TRBJ1-5; D gene uncertain. Trimming removed 0 bases at V and 0 bases at J, with 6 bases between. Germline-derived CDR1 and CDR2 are MGHRA and YSYEKL. This CDR3 has 15 residues.

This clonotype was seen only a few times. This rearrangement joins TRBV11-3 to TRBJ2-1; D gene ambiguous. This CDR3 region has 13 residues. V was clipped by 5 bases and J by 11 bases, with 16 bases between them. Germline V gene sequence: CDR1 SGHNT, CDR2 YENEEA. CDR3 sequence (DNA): TGTGCCAGCAGCCCCGCACCTGGCATTAAGCAGTTCTTC. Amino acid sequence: CASSPAPGIKQFF.

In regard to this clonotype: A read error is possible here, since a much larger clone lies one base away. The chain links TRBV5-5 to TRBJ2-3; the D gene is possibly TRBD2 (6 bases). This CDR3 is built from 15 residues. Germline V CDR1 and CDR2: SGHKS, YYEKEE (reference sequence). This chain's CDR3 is CASSFSGTGADMQYF. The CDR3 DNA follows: TGTGCCAGCAGCTTTTCCGGGACTGGTGCTGATATGCAGTATTTT.

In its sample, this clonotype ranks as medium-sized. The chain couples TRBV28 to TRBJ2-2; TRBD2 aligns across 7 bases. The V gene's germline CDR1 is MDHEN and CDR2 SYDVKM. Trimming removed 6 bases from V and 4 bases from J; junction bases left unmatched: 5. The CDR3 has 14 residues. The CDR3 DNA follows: TGTGCCAGCAGAGTGGCTAGCGGCACCGGGGAGCTGTTTTTT. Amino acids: CASRVASGTGELFF.

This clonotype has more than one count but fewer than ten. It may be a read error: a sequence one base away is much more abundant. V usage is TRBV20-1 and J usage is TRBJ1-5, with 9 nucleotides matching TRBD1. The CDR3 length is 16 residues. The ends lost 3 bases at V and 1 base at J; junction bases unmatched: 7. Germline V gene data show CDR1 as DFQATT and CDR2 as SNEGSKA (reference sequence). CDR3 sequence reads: CSARGQGFASNQPQHF. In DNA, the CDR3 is TGCAGTGCTAGGGGACAGGGTTTCGCGAGCAATCAGCCCCAGCATTTT.

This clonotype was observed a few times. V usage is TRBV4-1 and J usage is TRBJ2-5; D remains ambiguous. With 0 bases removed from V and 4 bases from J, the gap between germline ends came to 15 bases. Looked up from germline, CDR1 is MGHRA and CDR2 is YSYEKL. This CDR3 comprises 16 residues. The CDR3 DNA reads TGCGCCAGCAGCCAAGATGGGTCGGCCGGCCTAGAGACCCAGTACTTC. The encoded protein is CASSQDGSAGLETQYF.

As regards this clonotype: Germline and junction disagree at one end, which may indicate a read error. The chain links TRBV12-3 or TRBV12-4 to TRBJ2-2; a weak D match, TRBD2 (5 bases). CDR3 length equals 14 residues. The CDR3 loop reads CTSSLASTPGKLFF. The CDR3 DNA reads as TGTACCAGCAGTTTAGCGTCCACCCCCGGGAAGCTGTTTTTT.

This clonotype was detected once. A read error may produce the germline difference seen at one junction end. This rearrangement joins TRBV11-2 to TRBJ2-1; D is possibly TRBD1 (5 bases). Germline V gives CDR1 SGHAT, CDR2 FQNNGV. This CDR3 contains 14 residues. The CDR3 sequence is CARSLEWTTNEQSF. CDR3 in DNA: TGTGCCAGGAGCTTAGAGTGGACAACGAATGAGCAGTCCTTC.

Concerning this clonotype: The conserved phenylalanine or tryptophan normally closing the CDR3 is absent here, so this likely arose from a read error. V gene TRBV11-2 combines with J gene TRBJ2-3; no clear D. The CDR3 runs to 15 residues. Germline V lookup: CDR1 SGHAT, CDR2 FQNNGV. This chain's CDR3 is CASSLEGSRADTQYY. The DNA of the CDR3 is TGTGCCAGTAGCTTAGAAGGGTCCCGGGCAGATACGCAGTATTAT.

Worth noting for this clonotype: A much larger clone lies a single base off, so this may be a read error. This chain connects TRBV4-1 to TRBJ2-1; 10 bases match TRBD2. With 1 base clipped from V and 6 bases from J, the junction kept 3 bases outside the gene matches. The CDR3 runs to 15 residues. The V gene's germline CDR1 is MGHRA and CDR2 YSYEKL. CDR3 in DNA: TGCGCCAGCAGCCAAGTAGCGGGGGGTTGCAATGAGCAGTTCTTC. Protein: CASSQVAGGCNEQFF.